This T cell receptor (beta chain) is from a study of blood T cell repertoires in COVID-19. TCRdb's copy holds only in-frame clones and misses some; the assay was immunoSEQ multiplex PCR. Of nearly 300,000 clones in the sample, 89% were seen once. CDR3 length: 19 amino acids. Germline CDR1 SEHNR, CDR2 FQNEAQ (reference sequence). The V gene end was trimmed by 0 bases and the J gene end by 4 bases; junction bases not matched to a gene: 16. Sequences were obtained from PBMCs or T cells enriched from blood (not recorded which). This TCR derives from a woman aged 45-65 years who had been exposed to COVID-19. The chain couples TRBV7-9 to TRBJ1-1; TRBD1 aligns across 8 bases. CDR3: CASSLAGPPRGRGGTEAFF. CDR3 sequence (DNA): TGTGCCAGCAGCTTAGCGGGGCCTCCCAGGGGGCGAGGAGGCACTGAAGCTTTCTTT. Complete variable domain (other parts from reference TRBV7-9 and TRBJ1-1): DTGVSQNPRHKITKRGQNVTFRCDPISEHNRLYWYRQTLGQGPEFLTYFQNEAQLEKSRLLSDRFSAERPKGSFSTLEIQRTEQGDSAMYLCASSLAGPPRGRGGTEAFFGQGTRLTVV.